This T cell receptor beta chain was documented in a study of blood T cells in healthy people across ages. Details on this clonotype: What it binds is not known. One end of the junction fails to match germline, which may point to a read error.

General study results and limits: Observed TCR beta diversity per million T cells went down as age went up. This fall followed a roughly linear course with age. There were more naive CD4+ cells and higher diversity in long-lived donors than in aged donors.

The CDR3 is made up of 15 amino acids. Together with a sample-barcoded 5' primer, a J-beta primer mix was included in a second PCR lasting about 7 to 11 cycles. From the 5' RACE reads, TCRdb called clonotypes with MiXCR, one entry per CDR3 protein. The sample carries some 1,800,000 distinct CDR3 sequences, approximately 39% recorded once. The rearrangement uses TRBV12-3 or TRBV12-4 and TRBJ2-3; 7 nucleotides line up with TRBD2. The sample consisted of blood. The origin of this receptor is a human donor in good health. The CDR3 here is CVSSFGRGTTDTQYF. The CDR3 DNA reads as TGTGTCAGCAGTTTTGGGCGGGGGACCACAGATACGCAGTATTTT.